This T cell receptor (beta chain) stems from a study of STAT5B mutations in CD4+ large granular lymphocyte leukemia. Study information: Healthy donors showed HLA-associated enrichment of the CDR3 'QG' motif.

Sequencing was at survey level. Generated by immunoSEQ multiplex PCR, the TCRdb table keeps only in-frame clones and is missing some. The data contain approximately 52,000 clones, 55% to 75% of them seen just once; the ten biggest clones take up 1.5% to 1.7%. Looked up from germline, CDR1 is MNHEY and CDR2 is SVGAGI. CDR3 length: 13 amino acids. The germline V and J ends were trimmed by 8 bases and 5 bases, with 13 bases remaining between them. This TCR derives from a human donor in good health. The chain employs TRBV6-5 and TRBJ1-5, with D unclear. The sample consisted of CD4+ T cells from blood buffy coats. DNA of the CDR3: TGTGCCAGCCAGGACGGACTTTATCAGCCCCAGCATTTT. The encoded protein is CASQDGLYQPQHF.